The 5 T cell receptor beta chains below were found in one sample sequenced in a study of blood T cell repertoires in COVID-19. Data came from immunoSEQ multiplex PCR; TCRdb stores just in-frame clones and leaves some out. The sample shows around 250,000 clones, about nine tenths of them seen only once. The sample taken for sequencing was peripheral blood. These receptors came from a middle-aged woman who had recovered from COVID-19.

This clone appeared once. The gene calls are TRBV19 and TRBJ1-1; possible D gene TRBD1, 5 bases. Germline V gene sequence: CDR1 LNHDA, CDR2 SQIVND (reference sequence). The CDR3 extends over 15 amino acids. V gave up 8 bases and J gave up 0 bases, with 16 bases separating them. The CDR3 is CASRLQTALNTEAFF. The CDR3 DNA sequence: TGTGCCAGTCGGCTTCAGACAGCCTTGAACACTGAAGCTTTCTTT.

This chain joins TRBV18 and TRBJ2-2; a possible D gene is TRBD1 (5 bases). The germline V gene has CDR1 KGHSH and CDR2 LQKENI. Deletions cut 6 bases from V and 1 base from J, with 9 bases between. CDR3 size: 14 residues. This CDR3 reads CASSPQGNTGELFF. DNA for the CDR3: TGTGCCAGCTCTCCCCAGGGGAACACCGGGGAGCTGTTTTTT.

CDR3 DNA sequence: TGCGCCAGCAGCCCGCCCGGGGGGCAAGGGCGAGGTGAAAAACTGTTTTTT. Translation: CASSPPGGQGRGEKLFF. The chain combines TRBV4-1 with TRBJ1-4; D might be TRBD1 (6 bases). Germline CDR1 MGHRA, CDR2 YSYEKL. CDR3 length: 17 amino acids. Trimming removed 4 bases from V and 7 bases from J, with 22 bases in between.

The V gene is TRBV19, the J gene TRBJ2-7; weak D call: TRBD2 (6 bases). The V end was cut by 3 bases, the J end by 7 bases, with 16 bases between. The CDR3 extends over 14 amino acids. Germline loops: CDR1 LNHDA, CDR2 SQIVND (reference sequence). The CDR3 sequence is CASSIGGTLGEQYF. In nucleotides, the CDR3 is TGTGCCAGTAGTATTGGCGGGACCCTGGGGGAGCAGTACTTC. Combining the CDR3 with reference TRBV19 and TRBJ2-7 gives the whole variable domain DGGITQSPKYLFRKEGQNVTLSCEQNLNHDAMYWYRQDPGQGLRLIYYSQIVNDFQKGDIAEGYSVSREKKESFPLTVTSAQKNPTAFYLCASSIGGTLGEQYFGPGTRLTVT.

The CDR3 loop is CASSLFGTSNEKLFF. CDR3 sequence (DNA): TGTGCCAGCAGCTTGTTCGGGACAAGTAATGAAAAACTGTTTTTT. The rearrangement links TRBV5-4 to TRBJ1-4; maybe TRBD1 (6 bases). V was cut by 1 base and J by 4 bases, with 11 bases left in between. Germline V lookup: CDR1 SGHNT, CDR2 YYREEE (reference sequence). CDR3 length: 15 residues.